The rows below give T cell receptor beta chains drawn from one sample of a study of blood T cell repertoires in COVID-19. TCRdb keeps only in-frame clones here, not all; method: immunoSEQ multiplex PCR. The sample has about 190,000 clones; 65% to 85% are singletons. The specimen sequenced was peripheral blood. The source is a man in his fifties with active or convalescent COVID-19. CDR3s include the opening cysteine and the closing phenylalanine or tryptophan. A D gene is named only where the DNA matches it firmly. Not every row has a clone size; where given, it reads once, few, many or a size class.

D gene,clone size,J gene,V gene,CDR3 DNA,CDR3 protein
TRBD1,NA,TRBJ1-1,TRBV9,TGTGCCAGCAGCGAGGGGGACAGGGGGCGTTACGCCACTGAAGCTTTCTTT,CASSEGDRGRYATEAFF
TRBD1,NA,TRBJ1-2,TRBV28,TGTGCCAGCACCGGGACAGGGTATGGCTACACCTTC,CASTGTGYGYTF
NA,NA,TRBJ1-1,TRBV5-4,TGTGCCAGCAGCTTGGGAGGCCTGAACACTGAAGCTTTCTTT,CASSLGGLNTEAFF
NA,NA,TRBJ1-1,TRBV2,TGTGCCGGCCGCCGGACAGTGAACACTGAAGCTTTCTTT,CAGRRTVNTEAFF
TRBD2,NA,TRBJ2-2,TRBV27,TGTGCCAGCAGTCCCAGTAGCGGGAGGGGTGGGGAGCTGTTTTTT,CASSPSSGRGGELFF
TRBD1,once,TRBJ2-1,TRBV7-2,TGTGCCAGCAGCTCCGGGACAGGGGGCCATGAGCAGTTCTTC,CASSSGTGGHEQFF
TRBD1,NA,TRBJ1-6,TRBV6-1,TGTGCCAGCAGTGAAACAGGGGGATTTTCACCCCTCCACTTT,CASSETGGFSPLHF
NA,NA,TRBJ2-7,TRBV10-1,TGCGCCAGCAGTGAGTACGTCAGCGGATCCTACGAGCAGTACTTC,CASSEYVSGSYEQYF
TRBD1,NA,TRBJ1-3,TRBV7-9,TGTGGCTTGCAGGGGGCGGTGAACACCATATATTTT,CGLQGAVNTIYF
TRBD1,NA,TRBJ2-1,TRBV6-2/TRBV6-3,TGTGCCAGCAGTTACGGGACAGGTCACTACAATGAGCAGTTCTTC,CASSYGTGHYNEQFF
NA,NA,TRBJ1-3,TRBV2,TGTGCCAGCACCGGGTCGGGAAACACCATATATTTT,CASTGSGNTIYF
NA,NA,TRBJ1-4,TRBV30,TGTGCCTGGAGTGTCGGGGTGGCTAATGAAAAACTGTTTTTT,CAWSVGVANEKLFF
NA,NA,TRBJ2-1,TRBV6-6,TGTGCCAGCAGTTACTCTTCCGGGATAGTGAATGAGCAGTTCTTC,CASSYSSGIVNEQFF
NA,NA,TRBJ1-2,TRBV4-2,TGTGCCAGCAGCCCCGACCCTCACGGGAGAAACTATGGCTACACCTTC,CASSPDPHGRNYGYTF
NA,NA,TRBJ2-2,TRBV2,TGTGCCAGCAAAGGACATTTGAACACCGGGGAGCTGTTTTTT,CASKGHLNTGELFF